This T cell receptor (beta chain) is from a study of cytomegalovirus exposure and HLA in healthy donors. In germline, CDR1 is MNHEY, CDR2 SMNVEV (reference sequence). With 4 bases removed from V and 5 bases from J, the gap between germline ends came to 14 bases. The CDR3 extends over 14 amino acids. The protocol was immunoSEQ multiplex PCR, while the TCRdb copy is restricted to in-frame clones and leaves out a portion. The sample has about 120,000 clones; 75% to 90% are singletons. The donors were part of the validation cohort of some 120 subjects. That cohort was separate from the first cohort, which comprised 670 or so subjects.

The V and J genes are TRBV27 and TRBJ2-5; the D gene is possibly TRBD2 (5 bases). Sequencing was done on a sample of PBMCs. The sequence was collected from a woman aged 18 to 35 in good health and CMV-seronegative. CDR3 sequence reads: CASSSGGPWETQYF. The CDR3 region has the DNA TGTGCCAGCAGTTCAGGCGGGCCATGGGAGACCCAGTACTTC.